This entry describes one TCR beta chain. As yet, its antigen is unknown. Per germline, CDR1 LNHDA and CDR2 SQIVND (reference sequence). The CDR3 is 19 amino acids. Trimming took off 7 bases at V and 2 bases at J, with 26 bases between the two ends. The study ran its PCR with 60 Vbeta and 13 Jbeta primers. The assay was immunoSEQ multiplex PCR, and TCRdb's table has in-frame clones only and misses some. The sample yields some 90,000 clones, around 81% seen once. This sample is drawn from a study of cytomegalovirus exposure and HLA in healthy donors. The overall study: From donors who were HLA-typed, an early data release held approximately 84 million unique TCRs.

Regarding the study as a whole: The analysis excluded some indistinguishable V segments, including TRBV6-2 and TRBV6-3. Altogether, 150 or so TCR beta chains were recorded as cytomegalovirus-associated.

This sequence originates from a man younger than 40 in good health and CMV-seronegative. Sequenced sample: PBMCs. V gene TRBV19 combines with J gene TRBJ2-2; a weak D match, TRBD2 (6 bases). The CDR3 spells CASTPRDFDGWSNTGELFF. In DNA form, the CDR3 reads TGTGCCAGTACCCCACGGGACTTCGACGGTTGGAGCAACACCGGGGAGCTGTTTTTT.